The 29 T cell receptor beta chains given below trace back to one sample, sequenced in a study of T cell changes during pregnancy in multiple sclerosis. Assay: immunoSEQ multiplex PCR; the TCRdb copy retains only in-frame clones and omits some. Among just over 50,000 clones listed, approximately 94% were seen once. Here the sequenced sample was CD4+ T cells from peripheral blood mononuclear cells, taken in the second trimester of pregnancy. The source of these receptors is a female donor with multiple sclerosis, enrolled in a pregnancy study.

This clone was seen just once. The chain uses TRBV4-3 and TRBJ1-6; 7 nucleotides align to TRBD1. The CDR3 consists of 15 residues. The trim removed 1 base at V and 7 bases at J, leaving 4 bases unmatched. The germline gives CDR1 LGHNA, CDR2 YSLEER. CDR3 sequence (DNA): TGCGCCAGCAGCCAAGGACAGGGTCGGAATTCACCCCTCCACTTT. Protein product: CASSQGQGRNSPLHF.

The J gene is TRBJ1-1, the V gene TRBV5-5, with a tentative D call TRBD1 (5 bases). V was pared by 2 bases and J by 5 bases, with 10 bases between. This CDR3 has 13 amino acids. Germline CDR1 reads SGHKS; CDR2 reads YYEKEE (reference sequence). The CDR3 sequence is CASSFRQKTEAFF. CDR3 sequence (DNA): TGTGCCAGCAGCTTCAGACAGAAGACTGAAGCTTTCTTT.

The rearrangement joins TRBV6-5 to TRBJ1-1; D not resolved. The germline gives CDR1 MNHEY, CDR2 SVGAGI. The CDR3 spans 16 residues. V was pared by 2 bases and J by 4 bases, with 17 bases between. The CDR3 sequence is CASSYITGVRSTEAFF. CDR3 nucleotide sequence: TGTGCCAGCAGTTACATTACCGGGGTCCGGAGCACTGAAGCTTTCTTT.

The chain joins TRBV2 to TRBJ2-5; 7 nucleotides align to TRBD2. There are 13 residues in the CDR3. The germline gives CDR1 SNHLY, CDR2 FYNNEI. V dropped 7 bases and J dropped 1; count of bases not matched to a gene: 3. Written as DNA, the CDR3 is TGTGCCAGCATTCGGGGGGTCCAAGAGACCCAGTACTTC. It is translated as CASIRGVQETQYF.

The J gene is TRBJ2-7, the V gene TRBV6-6; 7 positions match TRBD1. Germline CDR1 and CDR2: MNHNY and SVGAGI (reference sequence). The CDR3 is 15 amino acids. The J segment lost 0 bases and the V segment lost 2 bases, leaving 4 bases of the junction unmatched. The CDR3 region is CASSYGQVYSYEQYF. For the CDR3, the DNA is TGTGCCAGCAGTTACGGACAGGTGTACTCCTACGAGCAGTACTTC.

V usage is TRBV9 and J usage is TRBJ1-2, with a tentative D call TRBD1 (6 bases). Germline CDR1 and CDR2: SGDLS and YYNGEE. CDR3 length: 16 residues. Trimming stripped 3 bases from V and 7 bases from J, with 22 bases between. The CDR3 region has the DNA TGTGCCAGCAGCGAGGGGGACGTTTACCACGTTGGTGGCTACACCTTC. Its translation is CASSEGDVYHVGGYTF.

The rearrangement joins TRBV5-6 to TRBJ1-1; 11 nucleotides align to TRBD1. Per the germline V gene, CDR1 is SGHDT and CDR2 is YYEEEE. The length of the CDR3 is 16 residues. The J segment lost 0 bases and the V segment lost 0 bases, leaving 1 base of the junction unmatched. CDR3: CASSLGTGGMNTEAFF. Written as DNA, the CDR3 is TGTGCCAGCAGCTTGGGGACAGGGGGCATGAACACTGAAGCTTTCTTT.

This chain joins TRBV11-1 and TRBJ2-7; TRBD2 might be the D (7 bases). Germline CDR1 is SGHAT and CDR2 is FQDESV (reference sequence). V gave up 3 bases and J gave up 2 bases, with 14 bases separating them. CDR3 length equals 15 residues. Here the CDR3 reads CASSFPTGGAYEQYF. CDR3 sequence (DNA): TGTGCCAGCAGCTTTCCTACGGGGGGCGCCTACGAGCAGTACTTC.

V and J are TRBV7-9 and TRBJ2-1; no reliable D call. Germline V gene lookup returns CDR1 SEHNR and CDR2 FQNEAQ (reference sequence). This CDR3 has 11 amino acids. V was pared by 5 bases and J by 12 bases, with 11 bases between. CDR3 DNA sequence: TGTGCCAGCAGCCTTGGCCGCGGGCAGTTCTTC. This gives the protein CASSLGRGQFF.

CDR3 nucleotide sequence: TGTGCCACCAGCAGAGATCCTCCTTCACCCTCACTAGCGGCCTCCTACGAGCAGTACTTC. Its protein product is CATSRDPPSPSLAASYEQYF. The genes are TRBV15 and TRBJ2-7; 8 bases are shared with TRBD2. Germline V gene lookup returns CDR1 LNHNV and CDR2 YYDKDF (reference sequence). The CDR3 has 20 amino acids. V shed 0 bases and J 0 bases; nucleotides not matched to a gene: 16. Complete variable domain (other parts from reference TRBV15 and TRBJ2-7): DAMVIQNPRYQVTQFGKPVTLSCSQTLNHNVMYWYQQKSSQAPKLLFHYYDKDFNNEADTPDNFQSRRPNTSFCFLDIRSPGLGDTAMYLCATSRDPPSPSLAASYEQYFGPGTRLTVT.

The V call is TRBV19, the J call TRBJ1-2, with D possibly being TRBD1 (5 bases). V lost 5 bases and J lost 8, with 15 bases in between. CDR1 is LNHDA, CDR2 SQIVND, per germline (reference sequence). The CDR3 runs to 13 residues. The CDR3 here is CASSGGVVRGYTF. As DNA, the CDR3 is TGTGCCAGTAGTGGGGGGGTTGTGCGCGGCTACACCTTC.

This chain links TRBV19 with TRBJ2-1; TRBD2 aligns across 7 bases. Looked up from germline, CDR1 is LNHDA and CDR2 is SQIVND (reference sequence). CDR3 length: 16 residues. Trimming at V came to 7 bases and at J to 5 bases, leaving 14 bases not matched to a gene. CDR3 protein: CASTPLSWGGNNEQFF. The CDR3 DNA reads TGTGCCAGTACCCCCCTCTCTTGGGGGGGTAACAATGAGCAGTTCTTC.

The chain recombines TRBV2 with TRBJ1-3; the match to TRBD1 covers 9 bases. This CDR3 is built from 15 residues. Germline CDR1 and CDR2: SNHLY and FYNNEI. The J segment lost 5 bases and the V segment lost 6 bases, leaving 8 bases of the junction unmatched. Here the CDR3 DNA reads TGTGCCAGCAGACGGACAGGGGTTAGTAGAAACACCATATATTTT. Translating gives CASRRTGVSRNTIYF.

The chain couples TRBV6-6 to TRBJ2-3; 8 nucleotides line up with TRBD2. This CDR3 comprises 15 residues. Looked up from germline, CDR1 is MNHNY and CDR2 is SVGAGI (reference sequence). Losses at the gene ends were 7 bases for V and 6 bases for J; bases not matched to a gene: 12. The CDR3 DNA follows: TGTGCCAGCACACTGACGGCCGGGGGGGGTGATACGCAGTATTTT. Its translation: CASTLTAGGGDTQYF.

The rearrangement links TRBV5-5 to TRBJ2-7; D possibly corresponds to TRBD2 (6 bases). The CDR3 contains 16 residues. V dropped 4 bases and J dropped 5 bases, with 22 bases sitting between them. Germline V gives CDR1 SGHKS, CDR2 YYEKEE (reference sequence). CDR3 protein: CASSGGPVLEGDEQYF. CDR3 bases: TGTGCCAGCAGCGGCGGACCCGTCTTGGAGGGCGACGAGCAGTACTTC.

The rearrangement uses TRBV7-2 and TRBJ2-1; D gene uncertain. V shed 2 bases and J shed 5 bases, with 13 bases lying between them. Germline-derived CDR1 and CDR2 are SGHTA and FQGNSA. This CDR3 is built from 15 residues. CDR3 sequence (DNA): TGTGCCAGCAGCTTACTTTCGCCCCCGGACAATGAGCAGTTCTTC. As protein: CASSLLSPPDNEQFF.

The chain uses TRBV2 and TRBJ1-2; possibly TRBD1 for D (6 bases). Trimming shortened V by 4 bases and J by 8 bases, and 17 bases separated the two germline ends. The CDR3 sequence is 14 residues long. Germline V CDR1 and CDR2: SNHLY, FYNNEI. CDR3 sequence reads: CASSVQGKGSGYTF. CDR3 coding DNA: TGTGCCAGCAGTGTGCAGGGGAAAGGGTCCGGCTACACCTTC.

This sequence joins TRBV7-3 and TRBJ2-7; 11 bases are a match to TRBD2. The CDR3 runs to 14 residues. Looked up from germline, CDR1 is SGHTA and CDR2 is FQGTGA. After removal of 5 bases from V and 4 bases from J, the junction contained 4 bases not matched to a gene. The CDR3 bases are TGTGCCAGCAGCCTTAGCGGGGGGGATTACGAGCAGTACTTC. Amino acids: CASSLSGGDYEQYF.

The rearrangement joins TRBV15 to TRBJ1-5; 10 bases match TRBD1. The length of the CDR3 is 14 residues. Per the germline V gene, CDR1 is LNHNV and CDR2 is YYDKDF (reference sequence). J lost 6 bases, V lost 10 bases, and 9 bases had no gene match. DNA for the CDR3: TGTGCCATAAGGGACAGGGGAATAGGTCAGCCCCAGCATTTT. Amino acids: CAIRDRGIGQPQHF.

The chain employs TRBV5-6 and TRBJ2-3; 8 nucleotides match TRBD1. The germline V gene encodes CDR1 SGHDT and CDR2 YYEEEE. V lost 1 base to trimming and J lost 3 bases; unmatched junction nucleotides: 10. The CDR3 length is 17 residues. CDR3 in amino acids: CASSLNHGQGGTDTQYF. CDR3 DNA: TGTGCCAGCAGCTTGAACCATGGACAGGGAGGTACAGATACGCAGTATTTT.

The rearrangement joins TRBV19 to TRBJ1-1; weak D call: TRBD1 (6 bases). V lost 7 bases to trimming and J lost 5 bases, with 14 bases between them. This CDR3 comprises 13 residues. From germline, CDR1 is LNHDA and CDR2 SQIVND (reference sequence). CDR3 protein: CASKAQGITEAFF. In nucleotides, the CDR3 is TGTGCCAGTAAAGCGCAGGGGATAACTGAAGCTTTCTTT.

This chain connects TRBV7-9 to TRBJ1-2, with D possibly matching TRBD1 (6 bases). The CDR3 runs 15 residues. Trimming removed 1 base from V and 4 bases from J, with 13 bases in between. Germline CDR1 is SEHNR and CDR2 is FQNEAQ (reference sequence). CDR3 sequence: CASSLDTGSPYGYTF. The CDR3 DNA follows: TGTGCCAGCAGCTTAGATACAGGGTCTCCCTATGGCTACACCTTC.

The V call is TRBV6-1, the J call TRBJ1-2; the D gene is possibly TRBD1 (6 bases). Trimming cost V 5 bases and J 4 bases, with 11 bases left between them. CDR1 is MNHNS, CDR2 SASEGT, per germline. The CDR3 length is 13 residues. CDR3 sequence (DNA): TGTGCCAGCAGTCCGGGACAAATCTATGGCTACACCTTC. Amino acids: CASSPGQIYGYTF.

The rearrangement uses TRBV6-6 and TRBJ1-6, with D maybe TRBD1 (6 bases). Trimming left V 2 bases short and J 8 bases short, with 10 bases between. This CDR3 comprises 14 residues. Germline lookup yields CDR1 MNHNY and CDR2 SVGAGI (reference sequence). The CDR3 nucleotides read TGTGCCAGCAGTTACGCAGGGGATGATTCACCCCTCCACTTT. Its protein is CASSYAGDDSPLHF.

This clone showed up just once. J is TRBJ1-5 and V is TRBV6-5, with D perhaps matching TRBD1 (5 bases). This CDR3 spans 15 amino acids. Deletions cut 3 bases from V and 6 bases from J, with 15 bases between. Germline lookup yields CDR1 MNHEY and CDR2 SVGAGI. The DNA of the CDR3 is TGTGCCAGCAGTTATGGGCAGGGTGACGTTCAGCCCCAGCATTTT. This sequence encodes CASSYGQGDVQPQHF.

The chain recombines TRBV4-3 with TRBJ2-7; TRBD2 matches at 12 bases. The CDR3 is made up of 15 amino acids. Germline-derived CDR1 and CDR2 are LGHNA and YSLEER. V lost 5 bases to trimming and J lost 7 bases; unmatched junction nucleotides: 9. CDR3 nucleotides: TGCGCCAGCAGCGTCCTAGCGGGGGGGCCTGGGGAGCAGTACTTC. This encodes CASSVLAGGPGEQYF.

A few counts support this clone. The chain couples TRBV11-2 to TRBJ1-5; the match to TRBD1 covers 7 bases. V lost 3 bases to trimming and J lost 4 bases; unmatched junction nucleotides: 3. This CDR3 is 14 amino acids long. The germline gives CDR1 SGHAT, CDR2 FQNNGV. For the CDR3, the DNA is TGTGCCAGCAGCTTCGACAGGGCGAATCAGCCCCAGCATTTT. As protein: CASSFDRANQPQHF.

CDR3 loop: CASRVGGARGSNQPQHF. CDR3 DNA: TGTGCCAGCAGGGTTGGTGGGGCCAGGGGTAGCAATCAGCCCCAGCATTTT. The V gene is TRBV28, the J gene TRBJ1-5; maybe TRBD1 (6 bases). Germline-derived CDR1 and CDR2 are MDHEN and SYDVKM. The V end lost 6 bases, the J end lost 0 bases, and 18 bases lay between the germline ends. The CDR3 consists of 17 residues.

V is TRBV27 and J is TRBJ2-3, with 10 bases fitting TRBD2. Germline trimming cut 4 bases from V and 6 bases from J; bases unmatched to any gene: 16. The CDR3 runs to 18 residues. Germline-derived CDR1 and CDR2 are MNHEY and SMNVEV (reference sequence). CDR3 in DNA: TGTGCCAGCAGTTCCCTGAGGTTTAGCGGGGGGCTTAGGGATACGCAGTATTTT. Translation: CASSSLRFSGGLRDTQYF.